This T cell receptor (beta chain) was observed in a study of T cell changes during pregnancy in multiple sclerosis. Trimming at V came to 4 bases and at J to 0 bases, leaving 5 bases not matched to a gene. Looked up from germline, CDR1 is PRHDT and CDR2 is FYEKMQ (reference sequence). This CDR3 has 15 residues. Using immunoSEQ multiplex PCR, the repertoire was profiled, and TCRdb retains in-frame clones only, with some absent. The sample includes about 80,000 clones, about 92% of them seen just once. The receptor comes from a female donor with multiple sclerosis, enrolled in a pregnancy study. The sample consisted of peripheral blood, taken before pregnancy. The chain recombines TRBV13 with TRBJ2-7; TRBD2 agrees at 8 bases. Here the CDR3 DNA reads TGTGCCAGCAGCTGGGCGGGGGGAAGCTCCTACGAGCAGTACTTC. Encoded protein: CASSWAGGSSYEQYF.